This T cell receptor beta chain was sequenced for a study of OX40 agonist ivuxolimab in advanced cancers. The wider study: Enrollees could have had prior anti-PD-1, anti-PD-L1 or anti-CTLA-4 therapy, which about 42% had received.

There are 12 residues in the CDR3. Deletions cut 5 bases from V and 5 bases from J, with 10 bases between. Germline V gene data show CDR1 as SGHRS and CDR2 as YFSETQ. On this clone itself: Its antigen remains unknown.

Clones were sequenced by immunoSEQ multiplex PCR, and TCRdb holds only the in-frame ones, with some missing. The table has about 58,000 clones, 88% seen once; the top ten hold approximately 3.4%. Study-wide points: Nonresponders, in some cases, also had low normalized T-cell clonal expansion.

The chain couples TRBV5-1 to TRBJ2-5; perhaps TRBD2 as D (7 bases). The sample here was CD4+ or CD8+ T cells sorted from blood, taken in a trial of the OX40 agonist ivuxolimab. The receptor comes from an adult with an advanced solid tumor such as melanoma, head and neck, liver or kidney cancer. CDR3 residues: CASSRGAETQYF. CDR3 sequence (DNA): TGCGCCAGCAGTCGGGGGGCGGAGACCCAGTACTTC.